The present TCR beta chain was sequenced within a study of T cells expressing NK-cell markers. Study as a whole: All TCR beta repertoires analysed originated from sorted CD3+CD56+NKG2C+, CD3+CD56+NKG2C- and CD3+CD56-NKG2C+ T cells. Study-level results: In several donors, these clonotypes also led the CD3+CD56-NKG2C+ fraction.

From the 5' RACE reads, TCRdb lists one entry per CDR3 protein and no DNA. The table counts about 400,000 distinct CDR3 sequences; roughly 10% lies in the top ten. Germline V lookup: CDR1 LGHDT, CDR2 YNNKEL (reference sequence). This CDR3 is 11 amino acids long. Note on this clonotype: Antigen: not known.

Input material: blood T cells: a sorted CD56 or NKG2C T cell subset, CD4+ or CD8+ T cells, or bulk PBMC T cells (not recorded which). The chain joins TRBV3-1 to TRBJ2-7; TCRdb calls TRBD1, which cannot be checked without DNA. The receptor was isolated from a woman in her forties or fifties in good health. CDR3 region: CASSQGGEQYF.